This T cell receptor (beta chain) stems from a study of blood T cell repertoires in COVID-19. For the study at large: The analysed material was cDNA or gDNA that came from T cells, B-cell-depleted T cells, or PBMCs.

Germline CDR1 is MGHRA and CDR2 is YSYEKL. CDR3 length equals 13 residues. V lost 0 bases to trimming and J lost 4 bases, with 6 bases between them. Original processing methods: Amplification of reference gene primers was used by the study to estimate nucleated cell counts. Profiling relied on immunoSEQ multiplex PCR, and the TCRdb table lists in-frame clones only, not all of them. The D gene and trimming were derived from the DNA, and the V and J assignments and clone size from that table. The sample has approximately 65,000 clones, 79% seen once. Material: peripheral blood. The rearrangement uses TRBV4-1 and TRBJ1-2; unclear D gene. The receptor's source is an elderly woman with active or convalescent COVID-19. The CDR3 protein is CASSQDPGYGYTF. The CDR3 DNA sequence: TGCGCCAGCAGCCAAGATCCGGGCTATGGCTACACCTTC.